This T cell receptor beta chain came from a study of blood T cell repertoires in COVID-19. The table lists this clone with a count of one. The CDR3 length is 15 residues. CDR1 is MNHEY and CDR2 is SVGEGT in the germline V gene. V gave up 2 bases and J gave up 3 bases, with 11 bases separating them. Sequencing used immunoSEQ multiplex PCR; TCRdb keeps in-frame clones, though not all of them. The table shows 230,000 or so clones, with approximately 89% occurring only once. Material: peripheral blood. V usage is TRBV6-2 or TRBV6-3 and J usage is TRBJ1-5; possibly TRBD1 for D (5 bases). This clonotype originated in a woman aged 35 to 49 who had recovered from COVID-19. The CDR3 coding sequence is TGTGCCAGCAGTTACGGCGGAGGGGTCAATCAGCCCCAGCATTTT. This codes for CASSYGGGVNQPQHF.